A selection of T cell receptor beta chains follows, all from one sample in a study of T cells in tumors after PD-1 blockade. This table comes from immunoSEQ multiplex PCR, and its TCRdb copy is limited to in-frame clones, with some not included. The table records roughly 50,000 clones, 81% of them present only once. The sample consisted of PBMCs, taken before anti-PD-1 treatment. The receptors come from a human donor with basal cell carcinoma. CDR3s include the opening cysteine and the closing phenylalanine or tryptophan. The order of the fields is J gene, V gene, D gene, clone size, CDR3 length, CDR3 DNA, CDR3 protein. The D gene is left open where the match is weak. The size entry is marked missing in some rows and otherwise reads once, few, many or a size class.

j_gene: TRBJ2-1; v_gene: TRBV19; d_gene: TRBD2; abundance: NA; len: 14; CDR3nt: TGTGCCAGCCCAAGGGCGGGGGGGCCAGATGAGCAGTTCTTC; CDR3aa: CASPRAGGPDEQFF
j_gene: TRBJ2-5; v_gene: TRBV5-1; d_gene: NA; abundance: NA; len: 12; CDR3nt: TGCGCCAGCAGTCATGGGGTGGAGACCCAGTACTTC; CDR3aa: CASSHGVETQYF
j_gene: TRBJ1-2; v_gene: TRBV4-1; d_gene: NA; abundance: NA; len: 14; CDR3nt: TGCGCCAGCAGCCAAGCGGTCGCGAACTATGGCTACACCTTC; CDR3aa: CASSQAVANYGYTF
j_gene: TRBJ2-1; v_gene: TRBV9; d_gene: NA; abundance: once; len: 16; CDR3nt: TGTGCCAGCAGCGTAGAGGGGCGGGGGCCTTACAATGAGCAGTTCTTC; CDR3aa: CASSVEGRGPYNEQFF
j_gene: TRBJ1-4; v_gene: TRBV7-8; d_gene: TRBD1; abundance: NA; len: 16; CDR3nt: TGTGCCAGCAGCTTAATACCCGGACAGGCATTTGAAAAACTGTTTTTT; CDR3aa: CASSLIPGQAFEKLFF
j_gene: TRBJ2-7; v_gene: TRBV6-5; d_gene: TRBD2; abundance: NA; len: 13; CDR3nt: TGTGCCAGCAGTTACGGGACTAGCACTGGGCAGTACTTC; CDR3aa: CASSYGTSTGQYF
j_gene: TRBJ1-1; v_gene: TRBV5-6; d_gene: NA; abundance: few; len: 13; CDR3nt: TGTGCCAGCAGCTCGACAGCGAACACTGAAGCTTTCTTT; CDR3aa: CASSSTANTEAFF
j_gene: TRBJ2-5; v_gene: TRBV10-3; d_gene: TRBD1; abundance: few; len: 17; CDR3nt: TGTGCCATCAGTGAAGCCCGGACAGGGGGCCGAGAAGAGACCCAGTACTTC; CDR3aa: CAISEARTGGREETQYF
j_gene: TRBJ1-1; v_gene: TRBV7-9; d_gene: NA; abundance: NA; len: 14; CDR3nt: TGTGCCAGCAGCTCTTTGAGGGCTGGCACTGAAGCTTTCTTT; CDR3aa: CASSSLRAGTEAFF
j_gene: TRBJ1-3; v_gene: TRBV4-1; d_gene: NA; abundance: NA; len: 15; CDR3nt: TGCGCCAGCAGGACGGAAAATTACTCTGGAAACACCATATATTTT; CDR3aa: CASRTENYSGNTIYF
j_gene: TRBJ1-1; v_gene: TRBV28; d_gene: NA; abundance: few; len: 13; CDR3nt: TGTGCCAGCATCTACCAGACGGCCTCTGAAGCTTTCTTT; CDR3aa: CASIYQTASEAFF
j_gene: TRBJ1-1; v_gene: TRBV7-2; d_gene: NA; abundance: NA; len: 14; CDR3nt: TGTGCCAGCAGCCGGGACTCCAGGAACACTGAAGCTTTCTTT; CDR3aa: CASSRDSRNTEAFF
j_gene: TRBJ1-2; v_gene: TRBV30; d_gene: TRBD1; abundance: few; len: 15; CDR3nt: TGTGCCTGGTGGGACAGGGGGCAAAGGTTCTATGGCTACACCTTC; CDR3aa: CAWWDRGQRFYGYTF
j_gene: TRBJ2-1; v_gene: TRBV3-1/TRBV3-2; d_gene: TRBD2; abundance: NA; len: 15; CDR3nt: TGTGCCAGCAGCCAAGAGAGGCGGGGGAAGGGTGAGCAGTTCTTC; CDR3aa: CASSQERRGKGEQFF
j_gene: TRBJ1-2; v_gene: TRBV5-1; d_gene: NA; abundance: NA; len: 12; CDR3nt: TGCGCCAGCAGCTTGACAGGATATGGCTACACCTTC; CDR3aa: CASSLTGYGYTF
j_gene: TRBJ1-1; v_gene: TRBV28; d_gene: NA; abundance: NA; len: 14; CDR3nt: TGTGCCAGCAGATTGAGAGGAGCGAACACTGAAGCTTTCTTT; CDR3aa: CASRLRGANTEAFF